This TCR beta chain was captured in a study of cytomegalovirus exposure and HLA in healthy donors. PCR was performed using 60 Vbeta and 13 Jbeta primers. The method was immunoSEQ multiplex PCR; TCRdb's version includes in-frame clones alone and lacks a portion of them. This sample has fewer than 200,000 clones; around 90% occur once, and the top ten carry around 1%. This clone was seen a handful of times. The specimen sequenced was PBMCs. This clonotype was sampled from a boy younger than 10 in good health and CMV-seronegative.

The CDR3 DNA reads as TGTGCCAGCAGTGAAGCGGGCAGCATAGGCTCACCCCTCCACTTT. It encodes CASSEAGSIGSPLHF. This chain uses TRBV6-1 with TRBJ1-6; no clear D. The CDR3 is 15 amino acids. CDR1 and CDR2 (germline): MNHNS, SASEGT. The germline V and J ends were trimmed by 0 bases and 10 bases, with 13 bases remaining between them.